This T cell receptor beta chain originates from a study of early T cells in non-severe SARS-CoV-2 infection. This clonotype was counted ten times or more. TCRdb analysed the 5' RACE reads with MiXCR anew, one entry per CDR3 protein. The sample consists of some 77,000 distinct CDR3 sequences, 7.5% to 10% of them appearing once. Germline V lookup: CDR1 LGHNA, CDR2 YNFKEQ. V gave up 3 bases and J gave up 9 bases; unmatched junction bases: 8. CDR3 size: 14 residues. The receptor was isolated from an adult who was a healthcare worker with PCR-confirmed SARS-CoV-2 infection or an uninfected control (not recorded which). The genes are TRBV4-2 and TRBJ2-1; TRBD2 matches 7 bases. Material for sequencing was whole blood. CDR3 nucleotides: TGTGCCAGCAGCCAGGAACGACTAGCAGGTGAGCAGTTCTTC. The encoded protein is CASSQERLAGEQFF.